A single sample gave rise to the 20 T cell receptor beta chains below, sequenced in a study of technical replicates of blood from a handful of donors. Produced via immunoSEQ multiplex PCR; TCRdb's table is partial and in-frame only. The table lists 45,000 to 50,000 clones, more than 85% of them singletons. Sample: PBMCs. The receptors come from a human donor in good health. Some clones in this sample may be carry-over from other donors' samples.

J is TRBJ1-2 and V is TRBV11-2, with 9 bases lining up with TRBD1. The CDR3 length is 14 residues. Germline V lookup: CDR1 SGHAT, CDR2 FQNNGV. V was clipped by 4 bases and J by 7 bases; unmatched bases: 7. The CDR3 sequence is CASSWDREEGGYTF. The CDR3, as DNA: TGTGCCAGCAGCTGGGACAGGGAGGAAGGTGGCTACACCTTC.

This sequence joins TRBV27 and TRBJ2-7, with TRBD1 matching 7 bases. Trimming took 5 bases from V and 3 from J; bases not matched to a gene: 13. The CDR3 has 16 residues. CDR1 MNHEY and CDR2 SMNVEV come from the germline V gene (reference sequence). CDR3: CASSRGTAQLVYEQYF. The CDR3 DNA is TGTGCCAGCAGTAGAGGGACAGCCCAATTGGTCTACGAGCAGTACTTC.

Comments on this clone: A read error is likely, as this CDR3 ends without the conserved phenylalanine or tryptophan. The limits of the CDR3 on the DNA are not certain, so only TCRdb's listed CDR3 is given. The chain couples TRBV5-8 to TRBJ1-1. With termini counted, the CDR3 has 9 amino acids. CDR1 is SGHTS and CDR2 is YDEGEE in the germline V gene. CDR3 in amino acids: CASSLEHFP.

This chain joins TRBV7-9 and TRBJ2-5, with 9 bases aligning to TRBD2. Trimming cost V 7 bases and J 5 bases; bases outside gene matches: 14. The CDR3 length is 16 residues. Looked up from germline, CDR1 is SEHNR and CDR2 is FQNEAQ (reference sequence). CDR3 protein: CASTAGGLTGSETQYF. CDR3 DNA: TGTGCCAGCACCGCGGGAGGGCTGACAGGGTCCGAGACCCAGTACTTC.

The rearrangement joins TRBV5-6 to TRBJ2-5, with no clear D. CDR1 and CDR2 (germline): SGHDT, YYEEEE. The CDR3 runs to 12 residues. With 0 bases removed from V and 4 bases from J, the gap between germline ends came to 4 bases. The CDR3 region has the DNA TGTGCCAGCAGCTTGGTCCGAGAGACCCAGTACTTC. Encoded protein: CASSLVRETQYF.

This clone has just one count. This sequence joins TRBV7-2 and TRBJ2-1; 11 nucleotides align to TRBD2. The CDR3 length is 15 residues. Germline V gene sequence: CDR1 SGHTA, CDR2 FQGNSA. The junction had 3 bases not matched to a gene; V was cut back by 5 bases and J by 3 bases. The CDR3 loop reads CASSTGLAGYNEQFF. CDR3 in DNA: TGTGCCAGCAGCACCGGACTAGCGGGCTACAATGAGCAGTTCTTC.

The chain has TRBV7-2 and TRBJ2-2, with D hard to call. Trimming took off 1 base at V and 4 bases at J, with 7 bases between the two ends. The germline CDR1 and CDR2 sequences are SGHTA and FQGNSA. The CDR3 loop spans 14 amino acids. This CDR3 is CASSLGAGTGELFF. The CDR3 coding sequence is TGTGCCAGCAGCTTAGGGGCCGGCACCGGGGAGCTGTTTTTT.

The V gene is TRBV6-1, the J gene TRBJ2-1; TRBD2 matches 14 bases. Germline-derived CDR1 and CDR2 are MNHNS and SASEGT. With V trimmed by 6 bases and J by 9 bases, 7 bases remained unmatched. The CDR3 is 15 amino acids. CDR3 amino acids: CASRPGTSGSGEQFF. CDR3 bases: TGTGCCAGCAGACCCGGGACTAGCGGGAGTGGTGAGCAGTTCTTC.

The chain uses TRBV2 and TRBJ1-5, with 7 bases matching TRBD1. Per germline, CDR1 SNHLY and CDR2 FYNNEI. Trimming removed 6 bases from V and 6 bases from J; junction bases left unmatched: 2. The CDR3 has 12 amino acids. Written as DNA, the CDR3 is TGTGCCAGCAGGACAGGGTCTCAGCCCCAGCATTTT. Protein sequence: CASRTGSQPQHF.

CDR3 region: CASSESRSGAQHF. CDR3 DNA: TGTGCCAGCAGTGAGTCACGTTCTGGAGCCCAGCATTTT. This chain joins TRBV2 and TRBJ1-5; D unresolved. CDR3 length: 13 amino acids. Per the germline V gene, CDR1 is SNHLY and CDR2 is FYNNEI. The V end was cut by 3 bases, the J end by 11 bases, with 14 bases between. Filled out from reference TRBV2 and TRBJ1-5, the complete variable domain reads EPEVTQTPSHQVTQMGQEVILRCVPISNHLYFYWYRQILGQKVEFLVSFYNNEISEKSEIFDDQFSVERPDGSNFTLKIRSTKLEDSAMYFCASSESRSGAQHFGDGTRLSIL.

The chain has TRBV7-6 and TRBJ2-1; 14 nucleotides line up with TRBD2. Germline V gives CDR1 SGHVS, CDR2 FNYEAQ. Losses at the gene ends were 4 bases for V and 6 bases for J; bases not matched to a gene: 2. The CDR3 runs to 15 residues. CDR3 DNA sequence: TGTGCCAGCAGCTCGGGGACTAGCGGGGGCAATGAGCAGTTCTTC. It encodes CASSSGTSGGNEQFF.

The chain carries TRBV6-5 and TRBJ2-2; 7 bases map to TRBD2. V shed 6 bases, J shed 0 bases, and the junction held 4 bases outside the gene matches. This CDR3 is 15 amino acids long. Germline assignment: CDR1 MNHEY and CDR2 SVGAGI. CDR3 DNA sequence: TGTGCCAGCAGCATGGCGGGGGCGAACACCGGGGAGCTGTTTTTT. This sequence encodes CASSMAGANTGELFF.

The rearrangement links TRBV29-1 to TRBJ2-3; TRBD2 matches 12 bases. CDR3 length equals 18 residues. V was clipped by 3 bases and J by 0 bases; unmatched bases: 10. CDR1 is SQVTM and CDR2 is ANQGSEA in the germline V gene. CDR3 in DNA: TGCAGCGTTGAGGCTAGCGGGAGGGCCGGGTTTAGCACAGATACGCAGTATTTT. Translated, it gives CSVEASGRAGFSTDTQYF.

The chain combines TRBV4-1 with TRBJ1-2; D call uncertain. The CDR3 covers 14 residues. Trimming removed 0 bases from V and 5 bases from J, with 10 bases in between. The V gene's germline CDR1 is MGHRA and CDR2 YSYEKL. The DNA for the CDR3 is TGCGCCAGCAGCCAAGATACGGGGTGGTATGGCTACACCTTC. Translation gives CASSQDTGWYGYTF.

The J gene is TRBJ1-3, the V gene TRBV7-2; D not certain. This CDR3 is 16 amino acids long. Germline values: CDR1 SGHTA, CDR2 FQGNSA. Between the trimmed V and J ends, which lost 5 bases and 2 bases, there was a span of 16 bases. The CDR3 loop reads CASSPEKIRAGNTIYF. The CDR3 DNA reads TGTGCCAGCAGCCCCGAGAAGATACGAGCTGGAAACACCATATATTTT.

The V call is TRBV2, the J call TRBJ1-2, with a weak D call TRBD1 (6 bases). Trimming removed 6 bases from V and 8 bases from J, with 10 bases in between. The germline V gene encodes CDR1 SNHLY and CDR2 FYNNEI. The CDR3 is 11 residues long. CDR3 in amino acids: CASSAGVGYTF. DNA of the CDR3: TGTGCCAGCAGCGCAGGGGTCGGCTACACCTTC.

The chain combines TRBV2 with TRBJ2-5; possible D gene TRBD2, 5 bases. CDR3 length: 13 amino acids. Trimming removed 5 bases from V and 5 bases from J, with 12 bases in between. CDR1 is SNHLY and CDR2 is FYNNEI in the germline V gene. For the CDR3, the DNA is TGTGCCAGCAGTCGGGGAGAGAGGGAGACCCAGTACTTC. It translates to CASSRGERETQYF.

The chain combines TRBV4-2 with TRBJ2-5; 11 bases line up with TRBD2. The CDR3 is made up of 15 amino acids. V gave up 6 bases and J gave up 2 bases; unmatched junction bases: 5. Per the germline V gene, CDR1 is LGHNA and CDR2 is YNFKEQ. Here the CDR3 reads CASRVGLADQETQYF. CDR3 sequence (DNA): TGTGCCAGCAGAGTGGGACTAGCGGATCAAGAGACCCAGTACTTC.

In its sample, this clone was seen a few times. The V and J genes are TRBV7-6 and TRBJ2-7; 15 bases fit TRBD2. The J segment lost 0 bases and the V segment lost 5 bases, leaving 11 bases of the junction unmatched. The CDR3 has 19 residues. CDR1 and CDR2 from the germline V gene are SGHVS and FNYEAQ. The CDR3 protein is CASSTEPGTSGGSSYEQYF. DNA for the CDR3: TGTGCCAGCAGCACCGAACCGGGGACTAGCGGGGGGTCCTCCTACGAGCAGTACTTC.

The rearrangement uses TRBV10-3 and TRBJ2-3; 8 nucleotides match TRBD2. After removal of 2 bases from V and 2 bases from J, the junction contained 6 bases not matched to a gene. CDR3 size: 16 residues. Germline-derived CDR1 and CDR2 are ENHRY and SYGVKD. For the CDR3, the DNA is TGTGCCATCAGTGAGCCTGGACTAGCCTTCACAGATACGCAGTATTTT. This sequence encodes CAISEPGLAFTDTQYF.